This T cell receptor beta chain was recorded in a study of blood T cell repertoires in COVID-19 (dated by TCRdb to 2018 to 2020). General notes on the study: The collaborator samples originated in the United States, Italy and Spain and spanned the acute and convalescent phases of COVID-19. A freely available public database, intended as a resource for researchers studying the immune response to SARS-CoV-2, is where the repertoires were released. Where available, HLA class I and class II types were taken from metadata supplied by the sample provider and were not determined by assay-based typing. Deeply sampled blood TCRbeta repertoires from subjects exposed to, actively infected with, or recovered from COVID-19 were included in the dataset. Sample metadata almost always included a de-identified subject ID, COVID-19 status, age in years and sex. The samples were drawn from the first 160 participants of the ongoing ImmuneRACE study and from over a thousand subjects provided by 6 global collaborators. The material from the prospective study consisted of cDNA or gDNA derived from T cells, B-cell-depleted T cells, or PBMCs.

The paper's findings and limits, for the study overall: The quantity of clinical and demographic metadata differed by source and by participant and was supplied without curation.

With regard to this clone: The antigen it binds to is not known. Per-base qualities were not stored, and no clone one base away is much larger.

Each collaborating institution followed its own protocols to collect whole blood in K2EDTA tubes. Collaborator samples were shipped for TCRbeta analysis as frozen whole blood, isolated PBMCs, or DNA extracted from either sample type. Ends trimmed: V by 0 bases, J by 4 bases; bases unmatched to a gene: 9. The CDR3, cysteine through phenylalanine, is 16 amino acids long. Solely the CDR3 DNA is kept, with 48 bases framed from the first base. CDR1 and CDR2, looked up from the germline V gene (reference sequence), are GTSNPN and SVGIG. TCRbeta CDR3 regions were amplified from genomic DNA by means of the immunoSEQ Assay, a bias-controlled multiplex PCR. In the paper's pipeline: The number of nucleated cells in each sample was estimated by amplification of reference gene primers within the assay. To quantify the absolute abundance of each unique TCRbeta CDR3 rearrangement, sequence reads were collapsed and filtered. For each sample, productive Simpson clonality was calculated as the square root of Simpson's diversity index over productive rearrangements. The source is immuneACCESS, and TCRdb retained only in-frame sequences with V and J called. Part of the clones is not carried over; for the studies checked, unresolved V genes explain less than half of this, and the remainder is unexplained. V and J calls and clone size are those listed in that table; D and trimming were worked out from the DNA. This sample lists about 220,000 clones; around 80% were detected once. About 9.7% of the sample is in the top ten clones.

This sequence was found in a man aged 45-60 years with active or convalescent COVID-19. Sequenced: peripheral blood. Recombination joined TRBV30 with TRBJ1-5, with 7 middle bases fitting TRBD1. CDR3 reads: CAWSVDRDRGNQPQHF. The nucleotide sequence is TGTGCCTGGAGTGTAGATCGGGACAGAGGGAATCAGCCCCAGCATTTT. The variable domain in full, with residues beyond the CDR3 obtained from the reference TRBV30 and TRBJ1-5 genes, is SQTIHQWPATLVQPVGSPLSLECTVEGTSNPNLYWYRQAAGRGLQLLFYSVGIGQISSEVPQNLSASRPQDRQFILSSKKLLLSDSGFYLCAWSVDRDRGNQPQHFGDGTRLSIL.